Listed here is a single T cell receptor beta chain. Measured with immunoSEQ multiplex PCR; TCRdb has only the in-frame clones, and not every one. The top ten hold around 16% of the sample, which has roughly 290,000 clones, more than 65% seen once. The CDR3 is made up of 14 amino acids. These data are taken from a study of blood T cell repertoires in COVID-19. The source is a person aged 65 to 85 with COVID-19, enrolled during active disease. The specimen was peripheral blood. The J gene is TRBJ1-6, the V gene TRBV21-1; TRBD1, as called in the table, went unchecked against the DNA. TRBV21-1 is a known pseudogene. Written as DNA, the CDR3 is TGTGCCAGCAGCAAATTAGGGGCGAATTCACCCCTCCACTTT. Its protein product is CASSKLGANSPLHF.